What follows describes a single T cell receptor beta chain. Using immunoSEQ multiplex PCR, the repertoire was profiled, and TCRdb retains in-frame clones only, with some absent. Of 60,000 or so clones listed, 90% were seen once; the top ten hold approximately 9.9%. The sample originates from a study of PD-1 blockade in classical Hodgkin lymphoma. After removal of 7 bases from V and 6 bases from J, the junction contained 12 bases not matched to a gene. This CDR3 is 15 amino acids long. The germline gives CDR1 LNHDA, CDR2 SQIVND (reference sequence). Every patient had relapsed following autologous stem cell transplantation, and cohorts differed in brentuximab vedotin exposure. Best outcomes ranged across complete response, partial response and progressive disease.

This chain links TRBV19 with TRBJ2-1; TRBD2 matches 7 bases. The clonotype originates from a human donor with classical Hodgkin lymphoma. The source was peripheral blood mononuclear cells (PBMCs), collected at baseline. The CDR3 loop reads CASTPGGGPGNEQFF. CDR3 nucleotide sequence: TGTGCCAGTACCCCCGGGGGAGGGCCAGGCAATGAGCAGTTCTTC.